This TCR beta chain was profiled in a study of blood T cell repertoires in COVID-19 (dated by TCRdb to about 2020). In the study overall: The collaborator samples originated in the United States, Italy and Spain and spanned the acute and convalescent phases of COVID-19. The prospective study material was composed of cDNA or gDNA derived from T cells, B-cell-depleted T cells, or PBMCs. Subjects who had been exposed to COVID-19, were actively infected with it, or had recovered from it provided the deeply sampled blood TCRbeta repertoires that made up the dataset. The repertoires were released in a freely available public database intended as a resource for research on the immune response to SARS-CoV-2. The samples were drawn from the first 160 participants of the ongoing ImmuneRACE study and from under 1,500 subjects provided by 6 global collaborators. Nearly every sample came with metadata listing a de-identified subject ID, COVID-19 status, age in years and sex. Where available, HLA class I and class II types were taken from metadata supplied by the sample provider and were not determined by assay-based typing.

On this clone: Which antigen it targets is not known. Base qualities are not provided; no much larger clone lies one nucleotide away.

In the prospective study, participants were roughly 18 to 100 years old, resided in fewer than 25 geographic areas of the United States, and were enrolled through a virtual design. In the prospective study, cohorts were assigned on the basis of participant-reported clinical history obtained from a screening survey and a study questionnaire. For ImmuneRACE Cohort 3, a participant was defined as recovered based on two consecutive negative NP/OP PCR tests, clearance by a healthcare professional, or resolution of symptoms. Each participant in the prospective study had whole blood, serum and a nasopharyngeal or oropharyngeal swab collected by mobile phlebotomists. Prospective study participants could optionally give additional blood draws and questionnaires over an approximately 2-month period. Prospective study blood samples were shipped either frozen or at room temperature before DNA extraction. The germline V gene yields MGHRA for CDR1 and YSYEKL for CDR2. The CDR3 runs 13 amino acids, cysteine and phenylalanine included. The kept DNA is CDR3 alone, 39 bases in frame from the first base. At the junction V is shortened by 4 bases and J by 4 bases, with 11 bases in between.

TCRbeta CDR3 regions were amplified from genomic DNA using the immunoSEQ Assay, a bias-controlled multiplex PCR. From the authors' description of their analysis: Nucleated cell counts per sample were estimated from amplification of reference gene primers within the assay. To quantify the absolute abundance of each unique TCRbeta CDR3 rearrangement, sequence reads were collapsed and filtered. For each sample, productive Simpson clonality was calculated by taking the square root of Simpson's diversity index across productive rearrangements. In TCRdb, the immuneACCESS table is reduced to in-frame sequences with V and J assigned. These tables do not hold every clone; where another copy was compared, an unresolved V gene accounts for under half, and the others remain unexplained. V, J and clone size were drawn from that table, and D and trimming were deduced from the DNA. The sample table records some 250,000 clones; around 89% of these occur just once. The biggest ten clones account for approximately 9% of the sample.

What the research found in general, with its limitations: The quantity of clinical and demographic metadata differed by source and by participant and was supplied without curation.

The chain was built from TRBV4-1 and TRBJ2-7; the D gene remains uncertain. This TCR came from a man in his forties who had recovered from COVID-19. Sequences were obtained from PBMCs or T cells enriched from blood (not recorded which). CDR3 loop: CASSLASPYEQYF. The DNA is TGCGCCAGCAGCCTAGCCTCCCCATACGAGCAGTACTTC.